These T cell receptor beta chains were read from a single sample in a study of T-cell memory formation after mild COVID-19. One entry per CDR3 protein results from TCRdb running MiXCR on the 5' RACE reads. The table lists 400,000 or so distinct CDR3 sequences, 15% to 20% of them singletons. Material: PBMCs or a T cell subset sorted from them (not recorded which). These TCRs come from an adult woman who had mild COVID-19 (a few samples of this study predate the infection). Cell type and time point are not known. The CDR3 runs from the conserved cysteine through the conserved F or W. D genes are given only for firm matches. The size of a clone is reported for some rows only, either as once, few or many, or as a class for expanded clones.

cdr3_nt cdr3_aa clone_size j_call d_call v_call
TGTGCCAGCAGTTTAGGGGGGGCGCTCCGCGAGCAGTACTTC CASSLGGALREQYF few TRBJ2-7 NA TRBV12-3/TRBV12-4
TGTGCCAGCAGTCAACAGGGTGCCCTCTACAATGAGCAGTTCTTC CASSQQGALYNEQFF once TRBJ2-1 NA TRBV27
TGTGCCAGCAACAAGACCAATCAGCCCCAGCATTTT CASNKTNQPQHF NA TRBJ1-5 NA TRBV7-9
TGCAGCGTTGGGGCTACTGGAAACACCATATATTTT CSVGATGNTIYF few TRBJ1-3 NA TRBV29-1
TGTGCCAGCAGCTATAGGACTAGCGGGAGTGAGACCCAGTACTTC CASSYRTSGSETQYF NA TRBJ2-5 TRBD2 TRBV7-2
TGCGCCAGCAGCCAAGCCCCGATCGGGACAGGGACGGTTAACTATGGCTACACCTTC CASSQAPIGTGTVNYGYTF NA TRBJ1-2 TRBD1 TRBV4-1
TGTGCCAGCAGCGCGCCCGGCGGGAGGGTCGCTTTCTTT CASSAPGGRVAFF NA TRBJ1-1 NA TRBV9
TGTGCCAGCAGTCCGGCAAGGGAATGGAGTTCACCCCTCCACTTT CASSPAREWSSPLHF few TRBJ1-6 NA TRBV2
TGTGCCATCAGTGACCCTCTGGCGGGAGGAACCTACGAGCAGTACTTC CAISDPLAGGTYEQYF NA TRBJ2-7 TRBD2 TRBV10-3
TGTGCCAGCAGAACCGACGCTGAAGCTTTCTTT CASRTDAEAFF NA TRBJ1-1 NA TRBV6-6
TGTGCCAGCAGCCCGGGACAGGGGCGTCAGTATTTT CASSPGQGRQYF many TRBJ2-3 TRBD1 TRBV6-6
TGTGCCAGCAGCCTCCGGGACAGCAAGACCGGGGAGCTGTTTTTT CASSLRDSKTGELFF few TRBJ2-2 TRBD1 TRBV7-9
TGTGCCAGCACCTCTCCCGAACAGTCGAACACCGGGGAGCTGTTTTTT CASTSPEQSNTGELFF NA TRBJ2-2 NA TRBV7-9
TGTGCCAGCAGTGAGCGGACTAGCGGGATATGGAATGAGCAGTTCTTC CASSERTSGIWNEQFF few TRBJ2-1 TRBD2 TRBV6-1
TGTGCCACCAGTGATAGCTGGGGCTCCTACAATGAGCAGTTCTTC CATSDSWGSYNEQFF few TRBJ2-1 NA TRBV24-1
TGTGCCAGCAGCTTAGCGGTCTACAGGGGACGCAATGAGCAGTTCTTC CASSLAVYRGRNEQFF NA TRBJ2-1 TRBD1 TRBV7-9
TGTGCCAGCAGCTTTCGCACCGCTGTAGGGGCAGATACGCAGTATTTT CASSFRTAVGADTQYF NA TRBJ2-3 NA TRBV7-8
TGTGCCAGCAGCCCCCTGGACTCGATTCGAGATACGCAGTATTTT CASSPLDSIRDTQYF NA TRBJ2-3 NA TRBV7-2
TGTGCCAGCAGCGTAGAAGGGACAGGGGGGTTTGGCTACACCTTC CASSVEGTGGFGYTF few TRBJ1-2 TRBD1 TRBV9
TGTGCCAGCAGCTTAGAACGTTCGGATGTTGACACTGAAGCTTTCTTT CASSLERSDVDTEAFF NA TRBJ1-1 NA TRBV7-9
TGTGCCAGCAGGGGCATTGGGTACTACGAGCAGTACTTC CASRGIGYYEQYF NA TRBJ2-7 NA TRBV7-9
TGTGCCACCGAACAGACAGGGACCAATCAGCCCCAGCATTTT CATEQTGTNQPQHF NA TRBJ1-5 TRBD1 TRBV24-1
TGTGCCAGCAGCGACCCCGGGAGGTTGGGTGGCTACACCTTC CASSDPGRLGGYTF NA TRBJ1-2 NA TRBV9
TGTGCCAGAAGCTGGAAGGGGACAGGGCTACGGGAGACCCAGTACTTC CARSWKGTGLRETQYF NA TRBJ2-5 TRBD1 TRBV5-3
TGTGCCAGCAGCTTAAATTTCCGGGACAGGCGGTCCGGGGAGCTGTTTTTT CASSLNFRDRRSGELFF few TRBJ2-2 TRBD1 TRBV7-2
TGTGCCAGCAGCCAAGCCGGGACAGCTCTCACCTACGAGCAGTACTTC CASSQAGTALTYEQYF NA TRBJ2-7 TRBD1 TRBV3-1
TGTGCCAGCAGCCTTCAGACGGTGGTTAGCTCCTACAATGAGCAGTTCTTC CASSLQTVVSSYNEQFF few TRBJ2-1 NA TRBV7-6
TGCAGTGTGACAGGGGGTGACACTGAAGCTTTCTTT CSVTGGDTEAFF few TRBJ1-1 TRBD1 TRBV29-1
TGTGCCACCAGCAGACCCGACAGGGCTTACGAGCAGTACTTC CATSRPDRAYEQYF NA TRBJ2-7 TRBD1 TRBV15
TGTGCCACCAGCTCTCAGGGGGTGTACAATGAGCAGTTCTTC CATSSQGVYNEQFF few TRBJ2-1 TRBD1 TRBV24-1
TGCGCCAGCAGCTTGGGACAGGTATCAAGCGAGCAGTACTTC CASSLGQVSSEQYF NA TRBJ2-7 NA TRBV5-1
TGTGCCAGCAGCCGGACAGGGCCTTATAGCAATCAGCCCCAGCATTTT CASSRTGPYSNQPQHF NA TRBJ1-5 TRBD1 TRBV6-5
TGTGCCAGCAGTTACTACGGACCATCCTACGAGCAGTACTTC CASSYYGPSYEQYF NA TRBJ2-7 NA TRBV6-2/TRBV6-3
TGTGCCAGCAGTTTAGGGGGCCACGATCAGCCCCAGCATTTT CASSLGGHDQPQHF once TRBJ1-5 NA TRBV12-3/TRBV12-4
TGTGCCATCAGTGAGGTTGGGGGTCAGCAACAAGAGACCCAGTACTTC CAISEVGGQQQETQYF few TRBJ2-5 NA TRBV10-3
TGTGCCAGCAGTTATCGGACTAGTGGGGCTGAGCAGTTCTTC CASSYRTSGAEQFF NA TRBJ2-1 TRBD2 TRBV6-5
TGTGCCAGCAGCCCACAAGTGTCGGACAACTATGGCTACACCTTC CASSPQVSDNYGYTF few TRBJ1-2 NA TRBV7-2
TGTGCCAGCAGTTCAGACCTGAGCCCTGAAGCTTTCTTT CASSSDLSPEAFF NA TRBJ1-1 NA TRBV12-3/TRBV12-4
TGTGCCAGCAGCCGCAGACAGGGATCTAGCACAGATACGCAGTATTTT CASSRRQGSSTDTQYF NA TRBJ2-3 TRBD1 TRBV7-2
TGCAGTGCTAGAAGTCCTGTTGGCGGGAGCACCTACGAGCAGTACTTC CSARSPVGGSTYEQYF few TRBJ2-7 TRBD2 TRBV20-1
TGCGCCAGCAGCTTGGTTTGGACAGGGGACACCGGGGAGCTGTTTTTT CASSLVWTGDTGELFF NA TRBJ2-2 TRBD1 TRBV5-1
TGTGCCAGCAGCCAAGACGACAGGGCTACTGAAGCTTTCTTT CASSQDDRATEAFF NA TRBJ1-1 TRBD1 TRBV3-1
TGTGCCTGGAGCGGACAGGAGACTGAAGCTTTCTTT CAWSGQETEAFF few TRBJ1-1 TRBD1 TRBV30
TGTGCCAGCAGTGAAAGACCGACGGCAGAAAGCAACGAGCAGTACTTC CASSERPTAESNEQYF NA TRBJ2-7 NA TRBV6-1
TGTGCCAGCAGCCAAGCGGCCGCGGGGGTGGGTGGCTACACCTTC CASSQAAAGVGGYTF NA TRBJ1-2 NA TRBV4-2
TGTGCCAGCTCACCGGCAACAGGTGGCTATGGCTACACCTTC CASSPATGGYGYTF NA TRBJ1-2 NA TRBV18
TGTGCCAGCAGCCAAAGAGGAGCGGGGGGTAGCCACTACGAGCAGTACTTC CASSQRGAGGSHYEQYF few TRBJ2-7 TRBD2 TRBV5-6
TGTGCCAGCAGTTGGGGGACAGTCCGGGGCTATGGCTACACCTTC CASSWGTVRGYGYTF NA TRBJ1-2 TRBD1 TRBV6-5